This T cell receptor beta chain was retrieved from a study of shared clonotypes between healthy human individuals. About this clone itself: Its antigen is not identified.

Per sorted-subset replicate PCR, input was approximately 210 ng DNA, representing about 30,000 T cell genomes. Using immunoSEQ multiplex PCR, the repertoire was profiled, and TCRdb retains in-frame clones only, with some absent. The repertoire holds millions of clones, with around nine tenths as singletons. V was cut by 1 base and J by 6 bases, with 14 bases left in between. The CDR3 consists of 14 residues. Germline CDR1 is SGHRS and CDR2 is YFSETQ. Study findings and constraints: Shared clonotypes across all four donors exceeded non-shared ones in generation probability. Naive CD4 clonotypes overlapped across a handful of donors at around 4.7%.

This rearrangement joins TRBV5-1 to TRBJ2-7, with D possibly TRBD1 on 6 matching bases. The source is a man between 18 and 35 years old in good health. Sequenced input: naive CD4+ T cells sorted from blood. This sample's subset: CD45RA+ positively selected. CDR3 amino acids: CASSLRAGASEQYF. Here the CDR3 DNA reads TGCGCCAGCAGCTTGCGAGCAGGGGCGTCCGAGCAGTACTTC.